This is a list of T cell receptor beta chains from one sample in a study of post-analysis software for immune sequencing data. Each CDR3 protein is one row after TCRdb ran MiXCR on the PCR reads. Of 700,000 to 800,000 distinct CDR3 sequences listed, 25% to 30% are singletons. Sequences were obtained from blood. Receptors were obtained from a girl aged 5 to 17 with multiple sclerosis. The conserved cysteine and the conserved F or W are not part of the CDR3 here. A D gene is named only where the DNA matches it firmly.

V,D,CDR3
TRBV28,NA,ASSLGQQQY
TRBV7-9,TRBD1,ASSPTEGPGGTEAF
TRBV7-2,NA,ASRDPRTVLRGRDTQY
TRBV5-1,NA,ASSPTTLGGLGNEQY
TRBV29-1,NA,SGGETATNEKLF
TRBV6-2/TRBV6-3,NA,ASSGAWAF
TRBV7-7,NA,ASSPRARSTINEQF
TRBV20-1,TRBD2,SASGTSGRAGDEQF
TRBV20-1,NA,SARVPGLGFYNEQF
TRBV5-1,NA,ASSPEKGEDGYT
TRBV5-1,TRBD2,VSRISGTRGDEQF
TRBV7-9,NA,AGSLSNRQGTKYQPQH
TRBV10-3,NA,AISPLRDGKKLF
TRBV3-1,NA,ASSHHRLNIQY
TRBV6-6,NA,ASSYSMSEVASF
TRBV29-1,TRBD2,SGGLAVDMQY
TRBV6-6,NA,ASSYEGDYEQY
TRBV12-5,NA,ASARELVEPQH
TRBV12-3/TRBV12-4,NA,ASSPWARGTEAF
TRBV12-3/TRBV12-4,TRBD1,ASSYTGGSNQPQH
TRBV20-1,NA,SALRHRANVLT
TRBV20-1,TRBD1,SARTGGNSPLH
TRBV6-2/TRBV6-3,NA,ASSFHLGANVLT
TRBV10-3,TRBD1,AITRTTGGNYGYT
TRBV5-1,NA,ASSLGQGGIQY
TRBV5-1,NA,ASSLAGARGTDTQY
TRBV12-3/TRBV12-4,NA,ASSFGGRGNSPLH
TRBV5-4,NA,VTRGRRGEWETQY
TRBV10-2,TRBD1,ASSEFMPGQGTLYEKLF
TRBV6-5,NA,ASRETAKYGYT
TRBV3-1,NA,ASSQMVAAKNIQY
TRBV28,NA,ASSFGAGSGTIQF
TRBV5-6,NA,ASSLWRFGNIQY
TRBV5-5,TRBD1,ASSSPGQGSETQY
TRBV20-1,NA,SARDRSGGLQETQY
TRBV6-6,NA,ASSGVAADTQY
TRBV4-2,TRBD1,ASSQDTGGSSGYT
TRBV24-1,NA,ATEALATDTQY
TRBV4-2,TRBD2,ACSQERGEQF
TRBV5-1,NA,ASSRGFGDTYEQY
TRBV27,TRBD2,ASSLSGNSYNEQF
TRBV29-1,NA,SVLQGWDYGYT
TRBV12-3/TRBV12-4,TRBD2,ATWGGVRNEQF
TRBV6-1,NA,ASSEGQTYEQY
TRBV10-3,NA,AIRESKAEKLF
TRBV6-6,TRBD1,ASTLGTGVYGQY
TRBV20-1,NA,SASGLGSSYEQY
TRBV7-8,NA,ASSDLETQY
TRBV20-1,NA,SASVWADAYPSAYEQY
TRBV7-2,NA,ASSSDRATDTQY
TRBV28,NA,ASSFIRDQETQY
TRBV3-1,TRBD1,ASSQDLGTGLNEQF